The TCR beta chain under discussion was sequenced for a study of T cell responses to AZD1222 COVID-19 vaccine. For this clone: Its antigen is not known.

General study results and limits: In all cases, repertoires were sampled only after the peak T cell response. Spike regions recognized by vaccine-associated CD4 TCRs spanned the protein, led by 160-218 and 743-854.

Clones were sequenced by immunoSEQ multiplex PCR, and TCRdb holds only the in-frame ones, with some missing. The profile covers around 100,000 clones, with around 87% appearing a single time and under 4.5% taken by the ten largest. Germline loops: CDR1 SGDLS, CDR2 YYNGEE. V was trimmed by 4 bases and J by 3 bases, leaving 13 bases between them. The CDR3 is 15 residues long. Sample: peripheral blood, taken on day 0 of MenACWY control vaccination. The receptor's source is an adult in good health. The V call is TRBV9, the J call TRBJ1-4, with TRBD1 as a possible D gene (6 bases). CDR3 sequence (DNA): TGTGCCAGCAGCTCCGGAGGGGGACCTAATGAAAAACTGTTTTTT. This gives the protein CASSSGGGPNEKLFF.